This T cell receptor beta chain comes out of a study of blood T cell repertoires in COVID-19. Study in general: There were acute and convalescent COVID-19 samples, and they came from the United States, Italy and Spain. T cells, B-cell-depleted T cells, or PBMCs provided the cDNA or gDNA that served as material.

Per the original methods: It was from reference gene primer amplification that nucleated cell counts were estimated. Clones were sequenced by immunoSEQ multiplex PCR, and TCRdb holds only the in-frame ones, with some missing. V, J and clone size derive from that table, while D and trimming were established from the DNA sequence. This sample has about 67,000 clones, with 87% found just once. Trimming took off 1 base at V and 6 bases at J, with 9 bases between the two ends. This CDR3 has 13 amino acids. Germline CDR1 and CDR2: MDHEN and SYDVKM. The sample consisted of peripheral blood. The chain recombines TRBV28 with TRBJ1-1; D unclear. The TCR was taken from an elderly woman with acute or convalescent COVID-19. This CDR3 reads CASSLSRKPEAFF. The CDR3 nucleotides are TGTGCCAGCAGTTTATCTAGGAAGCCTGAAGCTTTCTTT.